The 5 T cell receptor beta chains below all came from one sample that was sequenced in a study of Ad26.COV2.S vaccination and SARS-CoV-2 variants. Documented treatment: roughly 19 received Ad26.COV2.S at low or high dose, single or two shots; a few received placebo; per-sample allocation not given. All samples were drawn on day 63, counting from the first vaccine or placebo injection. Sequenced by immunoSEQ multiplex PCR; TCRdb stores in-frame clones only, minus some. The data show roughly 350,000 clones, about 87% seen once. The sequenced sample was peripheral blood, obtained in a trial of Ad26.COV2.S vaccine versus placebo. The source of these receptors is a person between 18 and 60 years old who received the Ad26.COV2.S COVID-19 vaccine or a placebo.

The J gene is TRBJ1-2, the V gene TRBV7-9; D may be TRBD1 (5 bases). Per the germline V gene, CDR1 is SEHNR and CDR2 is FQNEAQ (reference sequence). The CDR3 is made up of 13 amino acids. V gave up 10 bases and J gave up 7 bases, with 19 bases separating them. The CDR3 is CAIPGPWRGGYTF. For the CDR3, the DNA is TGTGCCATCCCGGGACCGTGGAGGGGTGGCTACACCTTC.

V usage is TRBV28 and J usage is TRBJ1-2, with D maybe TRBD1 (5 bases). The CDR3 consists of 14 residues. The V gene's germline CDR1 is MDHEN and CDR2 SYDVKM. Trimming removed 7 bases at V and 7 bases at J, with 19 bases between. The chain's CDR3 is CASNEGQGVRGYTF. Written as DNA, the CDR3 is TGTGCCAGCAATGAAGGGCAGGGAGTTCGTGGCTACACCTTC.

This clone was picked up one time. The chain has TRBV9 and TRBJ2-1; 10 bases align to TRBD2. V lost 3 bases to trimming and J lost 6 bases; unmatched junction nucleotides: 6. The CDR3 is 15 amino acids. Germline-derived CDR1 and CDR2 are SGDLS and YYNGEE. In DNA form, the CDR3 reads TGTGCCAGCAGCGACACTAGCGGGAAGACCAATGAGCAGTTCTTC. Protein product: CASSDTSGKTNEQFF. Using reference TRBV9 and TRBJ2-1 for the parts outside the CDR3, the full variable domain is DSGVTQTPKHLITATGQRVTLRCSPRSGDLSVYWYQQSLDQGLQFLIQYYNGEERAKGNILERFSAQQFPDLHSELNLSSLELGDSALYFCASSDTSGKTNEQFFGPGTRLTVL.

The chain carries TRBV19 and TRBJ1-3; D unresolved. V lost 11 bases to trimming and J lost 0 bases, with 11 bases between them. Germline assignment: CDR1 LNHDA and CDR2 SQIVND (reference sequence). The CDR3 covers 13 residues. CDR3 loop: CASDAVSGNTIYF. The CDR3 nucleotides are TGTGCCTCAGACGCCGTCTCTGGAAACACCATATATTTT.

As concerns this clone: The identical CDR3 is also encoded by other nucleotide sequences in the sample. V and J are TRBV7-9 and TRBJ1-5, with D possibly TRBD1 on 6 matching bases. The germline CDR1 and CDR2 sequences are SEHNR and FQNEAQ (reference sequence). V gave up 4 bases and J gave up 2 bases, with 12 bases separating them. This CDR3 comprises 15 residues. This chain's CDR3 is CASSSPGAGNQPQHF. Written as DNA, the CDR3 is TGTGCCAGCAGCTCACCAGGGGCCGGCAATCAGCCCCAGCATTTT.